This T cell receptor (beta chain) was observed in a study of CD8+ T cells in alopecia areata. The study, taken as a whole, reports: There were also resident alphabeta T cells of normal skin sequenced in scalp samples.

CDR3 length equals 13 residues. Germline loops: CDR1 SQVTM, CDR2 ANQGSEA. V shed 5 bases, J shed 7 bases, and the junction held 9 bases outside the gene matches. This clone was counted only a few times. Its antigen is as yet unknown. Reverse transcribed after extraction, RNA yielded cDNA as the sequencing template. Assay used: immunoSEQ multiplex PCR; TCRdb lists only in-frame clones, some missing. The sample comprises approximately 100,000 clones, 40% to 45% of which are singletons, and 0.75% to 0.9% rests with the top ten. V usage is TRBV29-1 and J usage is TRBJ2-5, with 8 bases lining up with TRBD1. Sequenced sample: CD4+ T cells sorted from blood. This clonotype originated in a human donor with alopecia areata. CDR3 residues: CSVLRSGQGTQYF. For the CDR3, the DNA is TGCAGCGTTTTAAGGTCCGGACAGGGGACCCAGTACTTC.